The entry below describes one T cell receptor (beta chain). The antigen is unknown. Time point described: cycle 4 day 1 (C4D1), after more than five weeks of nivolumab. Every patient had relapsed following autologous stem cell transplantation, and cohorts differed in brentuximab vedotin exposure. The record originates from a study of PD-1 blockade in classical Hodgkin lymphoma. Overall study: With a 2-week interval, patients received intravenous nivolumab at 3 mg/kg.

The table came from immunoSEQ multiplex PCR; TCRdb's copy has only in-frame clones and leaves some out. The data contain tens of thousands of clones, approximately 80% of them seen just once; the ten biggest clones take up under 20%. The study, taken as a whole, reports: Newly diagnosed patients and complete responders had comparable diversity at baseline. A reduction in baseline TCR diversity was reportedly seen in newly diagnosed patients relative to healthy donors.

The receptor's source is a human donor with classical Hodgkin lymphoma. The starting material was peripheral blood mononuclear cells (PBMCs), obtained before the fourth cycle of nivolumab.

The CDR3 region has the DNA TGTGCCAGCAGCTTCCGGGACAAGGGAGGCTACACCTTC. Residues: CASSFRDKGGYTF. This sequence joins TRBV7-3 and TRBJ1-2, with a possible D match to TRBD1 (6 bases). The V end was cut by 3 bases, the J end by 8 bases, with 13 bases between. From germline, CDR1 is SGHTA and CDR2 FQGTGA. The CDR3 is 13 amino acids.